The rows below give T cell receptor beta chains drawn from one sample of a study of T cell responses to AZD1222 COVID-19 vaccine. The repertoire was sequenced with immunoSEQ multiplex PCR; TCRdb's copy has only in-frame clones and lacks some. The sample records 15,000 or so clones, about 87% being singletons. The specimen was peripheral blood, collected 28 days after the second AZD1222 dose. The receptors here all came from an adult who received the AZD1222 COVID-19 vaccine. The CDR3 runs from the conserved cysteine through the conserved F or W. The D gene is left open where the match is weak. A clone size is listed for some rows: how often the clone was seen (once, few, many), or a class if it is expanded.

>TRBV28|.|TRBJ1-4|TRBD1|16
TGTGCCAGCAGATCCGCGGACAGGGCGACTAATGAAAAACTGTTTTTT
CASRSADRATNEKLFF
>TRBV19|.|TRBJ2-7|.|15
TGTGCCAGTAGGATCGGGACGGGATACTCCTACGAGCAGTACTTC
CASRIGTGYSYEQYF
>TRBV19|.|TRBJ1-4|.|13
TGTGCCTCCAGGACGGCAACTAATGAAAAACTGTTTTTT
CASRTATNEKLFF
>TRBV27|.|TRBJ2-3|TRBD2|16
TGTGCCAGCAGTGGACCCCTAGCGGGAGGGCCGGATACGCAGTATTTT
CASSGPLAGGPDTQYF
>TRBV19|.|TRBJ2-1|.|15
TGTGCCAGTAGTATAGACAGGGATAGGGTCAATGAGCAGTTCTTC
CASSIDRDRVNEQFF
>TRBV6-5|.|TRBJ2-1|TRBD2|14
TGTGCCACGCGGACTAGCGGGTCCTACAATGAGCAGTTCTTC
CATRTSGSYNEQFF
>TRBV6-5|.|TRBJ1-6|.|16
TGTGCCAGCAGTTACGGGGGAGGCTCCTATAATTCACCCCTCCACTTT
CASSYGGGSYNSPLHF
>TRBV19|.|TRBJ2-5|.|13
TGTGCCAGTAGTATACGAAGGGGAGAGACCCAGTACTTC
CASSIRRGETQYF
>TRBV5-7|.|TRBJ1-2|.|12
TGTGCCAGCAGGAAACAGGGATCCTTTGGATCCTTC
CASRKQGSFGSF
>TRBV7-2|once|TRBJ2-3|.|13
TGTGCCAGCAGCTGGACCAACACAGATACGCAGTATTTT
CASSWTNTDTQYF
>TRBV28|.|TRBJ2-3|TRBD1|17
TGTGCCAGCAGCCCTCAGGGGACAGGGGGCCGCACAGATACGCAGTATTTT
CASSPQGTGGRTDTQYF
>TRBV7-9|.|TRBJ1-4|.|16
TGTGCCAGCAGCCCGACAGCCTACTCAACTAATGAAAAACTGTTTTTT
CASSPTAYSTNEKLFF
>TRBV27|.|TRBJ2-3|TRBD2|19
TGTGCCAGCAGTAGGTGGCAGATACTAGCGGGGGGGCAAGCAGATACGCAGTATTTT
CASSRWQILAGGQADTQYF
>TRBV24-1|once|TRBJ1-5|.|16
TGTGCCACCAGTGACCGGACGCGGGGTAGCAATCAGCCCCAGCATTTT
CATSDRTRGSNQPQHF
>TRBV6-2/TRBV6-3|once|TRBJ2-3|.|16
TGTGCCAGCAGCTCCATCCGCCCGGGGCCCACAGATACGCAGTATTTT
CASSSIRPGPTDTQYF
>TRBV19|.|TRBJ2-1|TRBD1|14
TGTGCCACCTCTCCAGGGGGATCGGTTAATGAGCAGTTCTTC
CATSPGGSVNEQFF
>TRBV12-3/TRBV12-4|once|TRBJ2-5|.|11
TGTGCCAGCAGTCAGAGAGAGACCCAGTACTTC
CASSQRETQYF
>TRBV7-6|once|TRBJ1-2|.|16
TGTGCCAGCAGCTTAAGGTCCGGGACGGGTCCGGCTGGCTACACCTTC
CASSLRSGTGPAGYTF
>TRBV20-1|.|TRBJ2-3|TRBD2|15
TGCAGTGCTAGTACTAGCGGGCCTAGCACAGATACGCAGTATTTT
CSASTSGPSTDTQYF
>TRBV2|once|TRBJ2-7|.|14
TGTGCCAGCAGTGGGCTGCTTGGGGGCCACGAGCAGTACTTC
CASSGLLGGHEQYF
>TRBV7-2|.|TRBJ1-4|.|15
TGTGCCAGCAGCCCTTCCGGACAGAGCAATGAAAAACTGTTTTTT
CASSPSGQSNEKLFF
>TRBV30|.|TRBJ1-5|.|14
TGTGCCTGGAGCCAGACCAGGGGAACCCAGCCCCAGCATTTT
CAWSQTRGTQPQHF
>TRBV2|.|TRBJ1-1|TRBD1|13
TGTGCCAGCAGTGATGACAGGGTCACTGAAGCTTTCTTT
CASSDDRVTEAFF
>TRBV7-9|.|TRBJ2-4|TRBD2|17
TGTGCCAGCAGCTCACAACTAGCGGGAGATAGTAGAAACATTCAGTACTTC
CASSSQLAGDSRNIQYF
>TRBV7-2|.|TRBJ1-3|.|16
TGTGCCAGCAGCCCGGAGGGACGACTCGCTGGAAACACCATATATTTT
CASSPEGRLAGNTIYF